A single sample gave rise to the 14 T cell receptor beta chains below, sequenced in a study of regulatory T cells in long-lasting Graves disease. Time point described: newly diagnosed GD, antithyroid drugs for less than 3 months. RNA extracted from PBMCs served as the sequencing template. Both iRepertoire HTBI primers and Arm-PCR of CDR3 regions were used to build the TCR beta libraries. From the multiplex PCR reads, TCRdb called clonotypes with MiXCR, one entry per CDR3 protein. The table has around 500,000 distinct CDR3 sequences, around 12% seen once. These records were also assigned to another study, of T cells in Graves' hyperthyroidism and ophthalmopathy.

Sequencing used peripheral blood mononuclear cells (PBMCs), obtained at new diagnosis, from a patient treated with antithyroid drugs. The receptors come from a young woman with Graves disease.

The V and J genes are TRBV7-3 and TRBJ1-1; perhaps TRBD1 as D (6 bases). The CDR3 contains 13 residues. Looked up from germline, CDR1 is SGHTA and CDR2 is FQGTGA. V shed 4 bases and J shed 5 bases, with 11 bases lying between them. CDR3 region: CASSSSGATEAFF. Here the CDR3 DNA reads TGTGCCAGCAGCTCGTCAGGGGCTACTGAAGCTTTCTTT.

V gene TRBV28 combines with J gene TRBJ2-1; 7 positions agree with TRBD1. The CDR3 consists of 17 residues. Looked up from germline, CDR1 is MDHEN and CDR2 is SYDVKM. V trimming: 3 bases; J trimming: 4 bases; junction bases outside the gene matches: 12. This chain's CDR3 is CASSFNNQGERYNEQFF. The CDR3 DNA reads TGTGCCAGCAGTTTCAATAACCAGGGGGAACGGTACAATGAGCAGTTCTTC.

In this sample, this clonotype turned up many times. The chain employs TRBV28 and TRBJ1-5; D not resolved. This CDR3 region has 15 residues. Germline V gene data show CDR1 as MDHEN and CDR2 as SYDVKM. V was shortened by 3 bases and J by 0 bases, with 9 bases between the two germline ends. This CDR3 reads CASSFTAYSNQPQHF. The CDR3 region has the DNA TGTGCCAGCAGTTTTACGGCCTATAGCAATCAGCCCCAGCATTTT.

This clonotype came up many times. The chain links TRBV19 to TRBJ1-4, with D possibly TRBD1 on 5 matching bases. The CDR3 consists of 18 residues. V lost 5 bases and J 4 bases, leaving 23 bases between the germline ends. The germline V gene has CDR1 LNHDA and CDR2 SQIVND (reference sequence). CDR3 sequence: CASSLPGRYGWGNEKLFF. CDR3 DNA: TGTGCCAGTAGTCTTCCAGGGAGGTACGGCTGGGGTAATGAAAAACTGTTTTTT.

This clonotype was seen at least ten times. The chain links TRBV2 to TRBJ2-7, with 7 bases fitting TRBD1. There are 12 residues in the CDR3. CDR1 SNHLY and CDR2 FYNNEI come from the germline V gene. Losses at the gene ends were 6 bases for V and 4 bases for J; bases not matched to a gene: 3. The CDR3 spells CASRGQFYEQYF. The CDR3 DNA is TGTGCCAGCAGGGGACAGTTTTACGAGCAGTACTTC. Supplemented by reference TRBV2 and TRBJ2-7, the full variable domain reads EPEVTQTPSHQVTQMGQEVILRCVPISNHLYFYWYRQILGQKVEFLVSFYNNEISEKSEIFDDQFSVERPDGSNFTLKIRSTKLEDSAMYFCASRGQFYEQYFGPGTRLTVT.

The V gene is TRBV19, the J gene TRBJ2-1, with TRBD2 matching 9 bases. With V trimmed by 1 base and J by 6 bases, 4 bases remained unmatched. Germline V gives CDR1 LNHDA, CDR2 SQIVND (reference sequence). The CDR3 is 15 residues long. CDR3: CASSIVRGRVNEQFF. CDR3 DNA: TGTGCCAGTAGTATAGTTCGCGGGAGGGTCAATGAGCAGTTCTTC.

This clonotype came up many times. The CDR3 sequence: CASSPDLVNQPQHF. The CDR3 bases are TGTGCCAGCTCACCAGACCTAGTGAATCAGCCCCAGCATTTT. V is TRBV18 and J is TRBJ1-5, with unresolved D. This CDR3 comprises 14 residues. V lost 2 bases, J lost 4 bases, and 9 bases lay in between. CDR1 and CDR2 from the germline V gene are KGHSH and LQKENI.

The genes are TRBV28 and TRBJ1-4; D call uncertain. Per the germline V gene, CDR1 is MDHEN and CDR2 is SYDVKM. The CDR3 consists of 12 residues. Trimming removed 5 bases from V and 10 bases from J, with 11 bases in between. As DNA, the CDR3 is TGTGCCAGCAGTCCAACGGCGGGAAAACTGTTTTTT. Its translation is CASSPTAGKLFF.

With respect to this clonotype: A single base separates this from a much larger clone, so it may be a read error. The rearrangement joins TRBV11-2 to TRBJ2-7; D is perhaps TRBD2 (6 bases). This CDR3 has 15 residues. Germline V gives CDR1 SGHAT, CDR2 FQNNGV. The CDR3 nucleotides read TGTGCCAGCAACTTAGGAGGGAACTCACCCTACGAGCAGTACTTC. It specifies CASNLGGNSPYEQYF.

CDR3 amino acids: CASSSRGSNTEAFF. The DNA for the CDR3 is TGTGCCAGTAGTAGTAGGGGCAGTAACACTGAAGCTTTCTTT. The chain carries TRBV19 and TRBJ1-1, with D perhaps matching TRBD1 (5 bases). Germline assignment: CDR1 LNHDA and CDR2 SQIVND (reference sequence). Deletions cut 4 bases from V and 2 bases from J, with 11 bases between. This CDR3 has 14 amino acids.

The V call is TRBV5-5, the J call TRBJ1-3; 9 positions agree with TRBD1. Unmatched junction bases numbered 5, after V lost 5 bases and J lost 2 bases. This CDR3 comprises 15 residues. CDR1 SGHKS and CDR2 YYEKEE come from the germline V gene (reference sequence). The CDR3 spells CASRSTGGPGNTIYF. CDR3 sequence (DNA): TGTGCCAGCAGATCTACAGGGGGCCCTGGAAACACCATATATTTT.

The table lists this clonotype with many counts. The genes are TRBV9 and TRBJ2-1; weak D call: TRBD2 (5 bases). The V end was cut by 4 bases, the J end by 4 bases, with 12 bases between. Germline-derived CDR1 and CDR2 are SGDLS and YYNGEE. The CDR3 loop spans 14 amino acids. The CDR3 DNA reads TGTGCCAGCAGCCCCCAGACTACTTACAATGAGCAGTTCTTC. Encoded protein: CASSPQTTYNEQFF.

A few counts support this clonotype. The V and J genes are TRBV27 and TRBJ2-7, with 7 bases lining up with TRBD1. Germline V gene sequence: CDR1 MNHEY, CDR2 SMNVEV (reference sequence). Trimming removed 5 bases from V and 3 bases from J; junction bases left unmatched: 4. This CDR3 region has 13 residues. CDR3 sequence reads: CASSRDSIYEQYF. As DNA, the CDR3 is TGTGCCAGCAGTCGGGACAGCATCTACGAGCAGTACTTC.

This clonotype was seen many times. The V call is TRBV15, the J call TRBJ1-1; 9 bases map to TRBD1. The CDR3 is made up of 14 amino acids. From germline, CDR1 is LNHNV and CDR2 YYDKDF (reference sequence). Losses at the gene ends were 7 bases for V and 5 bases for J; bases not matched to a gene: 8. In DNA, the CDR3 is TGTGCCACCACCAAACAGGGGGCTGAAACTGAAGCTTTCTTT. It yields the protein CATTKQGAETEAFF.